This TCR beta chain was captured in a study of shared clonotypes between healthy human individuals. As for the study in general: A donor's plate count was three for CD4 naive and three for CD4 memory; CD8 naive had two and CD8 memory one.

The CDR3 consists of 14 residues. The V and J ends lost 6 bases and 1 base, in that order; junction bases with no gene match: 5. Per germline, CDR1 MNHNS and CDR2 SASEGT. CD4+ cells underwent separation, giving CD45RA+ naive and CD45RA-negative memory subsets. Genomic DNA belonging to each subset was distributed in equal measure over several immunoSEQ plates. Repertoires were generated with immunoSEQ multiplex PCR, while TCRdb's copy carries only in-frame clones and drops some. The data contain about 1.1 million clones, roughly 77% of them singletons. The sequence derives from a man aged 18-30 years in good health. Some clones in this sample may be carry-over from other donors' samples. This chain links TRBV6-1 with TRBJ1-2; 7 positions match TRBD1. What was sequenced was memory CD4+ T cells from PBMCs. Subset indicated: CD45RA-negative fraction. The CDR3 loop is CASSLGGNNYGYTF. As DNA, the CDR3 is TGTGCCAGCAGCTTAGGGGGCAATAACTATGGCTACACCTTC.